This T cell receptor (beta chain) was observed in a study of CXCR3-negative and CXCR3-positive naive CD8 T cells. Study-level results: Relative to CXCR3-negative naive cells, CXCR3-positive naive cells had more hydrophobic TRB CDR3s. Both naive subsets showed comparably high diversity, and memory CD8+ cells showed much lower diversity.

The TRB cDNA libraries were prepared by 5' RACE with UMI labels. TCRdb reprocessed the 5' RACE reads; each CDR3 protein has one entry and no DNA is given. Its table records roughly 120,000 distinct CDR3 sequences. About this clonotype itself: The antigen is unknown.

Input material: naive CXCR3+ CD8+ T cells from blood. Subset here: CD45RO-CCR7+CD27+CD95- naive CD8+ T cells expressing CXCR3 (TNR3+). The TCR was taken from a human donor in good health. Some clones in this sample may be carry-over from other donors' samples.

The chain's CDR3 is CASSPTATGELFF. This chain joins TRBV12-3 or TRBV12-4 and TRBJ2-2. This CDR3 is 13 amino acids long.